The rows below give T cell receptor beta chains drawn from one sample of a study of identifying expanded T cells in peripheral blood. Clones were sequenced by immunoSEQ multiplex PCR, and TCRdb holds only the in-frame ones, with some missing. The sample lists around 95,000 clones, over 75% occurring once. The specimen sequenced was blood. These receptors came from a person aged 18 to 75 in good health. Each CDR3 is given with its conserved first and last residue.

V: TRBV2
J: TRBJ1-2
CDR3: CASRVTGFAGYTF

V: TRBV7-2
J: TRBJ1-2
CDR3: CASSSDPGRAKDYGYTF

V: TRBV12-5
J: TRBJ2-7
CDR3: CASRSSYEQYF

V: TRBV9
J: TRBJ2-3
CDR3: CASSAETGMRTDTQYF

V: TRBV7-2
J: TRBJ2-4
CDR3: CASSLGIAKNIQYF

V: TRBV10-2
J: TRBJ2-7
CDR3: CASSEFSYEQYF

V: TRBV4-3
J: TRBJ2-4
CDR3: CASSQELGGNLENIQYF

V: TRBV9
J: TRBJ1-1
CDR3: CASSDGGPEAFF

V: TRBV19
J: TRBJ1-2
CDR3: CASGSGYGYTF

V: TRBV7-2
J: TRBJ1-1
CDR3: CASSLLVWETEAFF

V: TRBV19
J: TRBJ1-2
CDR3: CASTLGQGRGYTF

V: TRBV30
J: TRBJ2-1
CDR3: CAWVLGGGPYNEQFF

V: TRBV12-5
J: TRBJ2-3
CDR3: CASGLVHDTQYF

V: TRBV2
J: TRBJ1-2
CDR3: CASSATDYGYTF

V: TRBV30
J: TRBJ2-1
CDR3: CAWSEGSSGSYNEQFF

V: TRBV18
J: TRBJ1-1
CDR3: CASSPGQGGTEAFF

V: TRBV5-4
J: TRBJ1-2
CDR3: CASSVRDRLPYYGYTF

V: TRBV6-1
J: TRBJ2-4
CDR3: CASSYRDIQYF

V: TRBV19
J: TRBJ1-1
CDR3: CASSISAGGMNTEAFF

V: TRBV5-1
J: TRBJ1-1
CDR3: CASSLVPWAPWEAFF

V: TRBV9
J: TRBJ1-1
CDR3: CASSASGDTEAFF

V: TRBV5-4
J: TRBJ2-2
CDR3: CASTGQGDTGELFF

V: TRBV6-5
J: TRBJ1-3
CDR3: CASSLDASGNTIYF

V: TRBV9
J: TRBJ1-4
CDR3: CASSVAGRANEKLFF

V: TRBV29-1
J: TRBJ2-5
CDR3: CSVDTGALGETQYF

V: TRBV4-2
J: TRBJ1-4
CDR3: CASSQDGQGIYEKLFF

V: TRBV30
J: TRBJ2-1
CDR3: CAWRGPFNEQFF

V: TRBV18
J: TRBJ2-7
CDR3: CASSPSSYEQYF

V: TRBV6-5
J: TRBJ1-3
CDR3: CASSYGGQSSGNTIYF

V: TRBV14
J: TRBJ2-2
CDR3: CASSQLQGETGELFF

V: TRBV13
J: TRBJ1-1
CDR3: CASSFYIWGQMNTEAFF

V: TRBV10-3
J: TRBJ1-2
CDR3: CAIISGDRGNYTF

V: TRBV9
J: TRBJ2-3
CDR3: CASGTAGEGTDTQYF

V: TRBV11-2
J: TRBJ2-1
CDR3: CASSLEPGTNYNEQFF

V: TRBV27
J: TRBJ1-5
CDR3: CASRPGGRGPQHF

V: TRBV7-8
J: TRBJ1-2
CDR3: CASSPGQGLYGYTF

V: TRBV19
J: TRBJ2-2
CDR3: CASSIESGELFF

V: TRBV6-4
J: TRBJ2-6
CDR3: CASSDSGGEGANVLTF

V: TRBV2
J: TRBJ1-3
CDR3: CASSEFWAPGNTIYF

V: TRBV10-3
J: TRBJ1-1
CDR3: CAIGRDRGNTEAFF

V: TRBV9
J: TRBJ1-5
CDR3: CASSVTDSNQPQHF

V: TRBV9
J: TRBJ1-1
CDR3: CASSASSSEVRSEAFF

V: TRBV19
J: TRBJ2-7
CDR3: CASRTGGQSSYEQYF

V: TRBV4-3
J: TRBJ2-7
CDR3: CASSQDRGAGVVSHNYEQYF

V: TRBV11-2
J: TRBJ1-4
CDR3: CASSLGDRDNEKLFF

V: TRBV7-2
J: TRBJ1-5
CDR3: CASSLTADQPQHF

V: TRBV19
J: TRBJ1-6
CDR3: CASSMLSQGSSPLHF

V: TRBV20-1
J: TRBJ1-1
CDR3: CSAFETGAAFF

V: TRBV7-2
J: TRBJ1-5
CDR3: CASSLETGQGNQPQHF

V: TRBV6-6
J: TRBJ1-4
CDR3: CASSPQGVGEKLFF

V: TRBV14
J: TRBJ1-2
CDR3: CASSRGLNYGYTF

V: TRBV21-1
J: TRBJ1-3
CDR3: CASSKKGRLSRNTIYF

V: TRBV27
J: TRBJ1-5
CDR3: CASSPKQGYNQPQHF

V: TRBV27
J: TRBJ2-5
CDR3: CASRRDRDQETQYF